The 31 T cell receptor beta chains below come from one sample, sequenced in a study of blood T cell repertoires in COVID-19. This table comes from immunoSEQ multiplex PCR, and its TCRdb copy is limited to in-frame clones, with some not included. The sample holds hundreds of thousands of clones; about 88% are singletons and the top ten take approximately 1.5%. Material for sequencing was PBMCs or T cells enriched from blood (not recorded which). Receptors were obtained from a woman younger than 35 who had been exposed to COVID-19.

CDR3 residues: CASSSLAGVGTDTQYF. The CDR3, as DNA: TGCGCCAGCAGCTCTTTAGCGGGAGTAGGCACAGATACGCAGTATTTT. The rearrangement joins TRBV5-1 to TRBJ2-3, with TRBD2 identical over 9 bases. The J segment lost 1 base and the V segment lost 3 bases, leaving 6 bases of the junction unmatched. This CDR3 is built from 16 residues. Looked up from germline, CDR1 is SGHRS and CDR2 is YFSETQ.

CDR3 coding DNA: TGTGCCAGCAGTCGAAGGACTCTCACAGGGGCTTTCTTT. It yields the protein CASSRRTLTGAFF. The V gene is TRBV28, the J gene TRBJ1-1; tentatively, D is TRBD1 (6 bases). Germline CDR1 MDHEN, CDR2 SYDVKM. Trimming removed 5 bases at V and 11 bases at J, with 18 bases between. This CDR3 contains 13 residues.

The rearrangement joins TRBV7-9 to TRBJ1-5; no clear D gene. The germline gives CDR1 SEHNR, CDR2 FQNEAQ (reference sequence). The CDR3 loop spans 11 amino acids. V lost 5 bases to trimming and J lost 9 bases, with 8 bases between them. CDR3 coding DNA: TGTGCCAGCAGCGCCACCGGGCCCCAGCATTTT. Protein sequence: CASSATGPQHF.

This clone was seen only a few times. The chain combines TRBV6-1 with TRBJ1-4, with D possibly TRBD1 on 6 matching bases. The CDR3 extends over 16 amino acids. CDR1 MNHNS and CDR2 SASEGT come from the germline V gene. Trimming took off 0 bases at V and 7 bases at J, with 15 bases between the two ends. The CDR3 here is CASSEATGGGSEKLFF. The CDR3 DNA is TGTGCCAGCAGTGAAGCAACGGGGGGGGGCAGTGAAAAACTGTTTTTT.

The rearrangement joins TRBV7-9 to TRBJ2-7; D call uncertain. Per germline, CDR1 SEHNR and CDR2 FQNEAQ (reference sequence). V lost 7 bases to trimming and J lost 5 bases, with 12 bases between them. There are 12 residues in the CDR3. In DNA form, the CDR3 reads TGTGCCAGCACACCCGGTGCACACGAGCAGTACTTC. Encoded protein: CASTPGAHEQYF.

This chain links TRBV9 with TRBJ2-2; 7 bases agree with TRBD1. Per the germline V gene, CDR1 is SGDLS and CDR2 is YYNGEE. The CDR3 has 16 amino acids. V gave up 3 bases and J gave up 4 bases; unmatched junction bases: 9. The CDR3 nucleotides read TGTGCCAGCAGCGAGACAGGGCCCGGGCCCACCGGGGAGCTGTTTTTT. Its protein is CASSETGPGPTGELFF.

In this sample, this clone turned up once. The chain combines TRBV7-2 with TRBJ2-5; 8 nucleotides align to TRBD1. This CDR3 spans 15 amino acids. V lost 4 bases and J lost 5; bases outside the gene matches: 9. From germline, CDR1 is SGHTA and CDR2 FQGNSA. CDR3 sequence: CASSYWTGREETQYF. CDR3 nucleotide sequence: TGTGCCAGCAGCTACTGGACAGGGCGAGAGGAGACCCAGTACTTC.

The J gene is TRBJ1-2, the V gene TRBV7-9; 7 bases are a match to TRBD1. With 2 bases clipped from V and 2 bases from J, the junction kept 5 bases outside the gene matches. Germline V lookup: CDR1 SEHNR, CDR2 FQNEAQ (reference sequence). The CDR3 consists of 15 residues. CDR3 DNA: TGTGCCAGCAGCTTACAGGGGGTGTCAAACTATGGCTACACCTTC. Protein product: CASSLQGVSNYGYTF.

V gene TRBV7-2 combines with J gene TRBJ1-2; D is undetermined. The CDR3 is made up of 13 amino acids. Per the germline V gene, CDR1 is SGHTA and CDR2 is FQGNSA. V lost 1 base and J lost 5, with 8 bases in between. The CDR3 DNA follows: TGTGCCAGCAGCTTAGGTGCAGCGTATGGCTACACCTTC. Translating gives CASSLGAAYGYTF.

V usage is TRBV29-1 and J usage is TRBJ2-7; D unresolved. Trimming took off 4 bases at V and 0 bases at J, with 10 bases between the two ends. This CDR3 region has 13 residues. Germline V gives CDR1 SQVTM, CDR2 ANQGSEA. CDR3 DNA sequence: TGCAGCGTTGTGGCTCCCAGCTCCTACGAGCAGTACTTC. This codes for CSVVAPSSYEQYF.

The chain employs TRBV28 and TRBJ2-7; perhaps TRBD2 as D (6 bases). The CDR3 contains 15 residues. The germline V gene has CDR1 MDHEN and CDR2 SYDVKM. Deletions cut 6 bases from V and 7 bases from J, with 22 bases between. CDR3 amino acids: CASSQRGSWVEEQYF. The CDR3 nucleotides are TGTGCCAGCAGCCAACGGGGGTCCTGGGTGGAGGAGCAGTACTTC. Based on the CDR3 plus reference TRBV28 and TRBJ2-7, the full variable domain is DVKVTQSSRYLVKRTGEKVFLECVQDMDHENMFWYRQDPGLGLRLIYFSYDVKMKEKGDIPEGYSVSREKKERFSLILESASTNQTSMYLCASSQRGSWVEEQYFGPGTRLTVT.

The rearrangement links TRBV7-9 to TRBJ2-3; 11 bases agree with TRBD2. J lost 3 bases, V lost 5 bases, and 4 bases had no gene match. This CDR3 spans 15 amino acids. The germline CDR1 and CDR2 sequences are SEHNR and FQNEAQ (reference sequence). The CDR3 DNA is TGTGCCAGCAGCCTAGGGACTAGCGGAACAGATACGCAGTATTTT. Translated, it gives CASSLGTSGTDTQYF.

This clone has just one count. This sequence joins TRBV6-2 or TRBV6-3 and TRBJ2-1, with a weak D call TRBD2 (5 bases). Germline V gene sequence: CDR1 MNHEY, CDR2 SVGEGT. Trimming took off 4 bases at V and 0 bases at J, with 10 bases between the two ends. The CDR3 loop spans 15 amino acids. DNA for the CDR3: TGTGCCAGCAGTTTTTTAGGGAGCTCCTACAATGAGCAGTTCTTC. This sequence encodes CASSFLGSSYNEQFF.

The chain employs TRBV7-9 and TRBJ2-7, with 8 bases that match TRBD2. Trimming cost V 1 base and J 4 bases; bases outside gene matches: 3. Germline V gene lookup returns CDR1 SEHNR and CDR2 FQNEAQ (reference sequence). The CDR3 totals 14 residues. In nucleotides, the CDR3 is TGTGCCAGCAGCTTAGGAGCGGGGGCTTACGAGCAGTACTTC. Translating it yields CASSLGAGAYEQYF.

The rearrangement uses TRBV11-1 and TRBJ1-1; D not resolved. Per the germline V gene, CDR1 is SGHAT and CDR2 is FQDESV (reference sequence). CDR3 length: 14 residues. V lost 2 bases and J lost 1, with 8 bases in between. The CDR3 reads CASSLMRKNTEAFF. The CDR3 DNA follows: TGTGCCAGCAGCTTAATGCGGAAGAACACTGAAGCTTTCTTT.

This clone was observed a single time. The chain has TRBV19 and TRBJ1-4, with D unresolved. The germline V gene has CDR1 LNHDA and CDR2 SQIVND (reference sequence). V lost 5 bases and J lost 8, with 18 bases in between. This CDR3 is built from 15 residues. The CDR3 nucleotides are TGTGCCAGTAGTCCTTGGGCCGACGGTCGGGAAAAACTGTTTTTT. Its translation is CASSPWADGREKLFF.

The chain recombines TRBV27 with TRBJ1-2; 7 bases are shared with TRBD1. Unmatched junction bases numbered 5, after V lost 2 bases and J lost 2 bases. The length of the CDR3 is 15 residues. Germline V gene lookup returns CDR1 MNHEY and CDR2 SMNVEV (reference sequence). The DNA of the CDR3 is TGTGCCAGCAGTTTAAGGGACAGTCTAAACTATGGCTACACCTTC. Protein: CASSLRDSLNYGYTF.

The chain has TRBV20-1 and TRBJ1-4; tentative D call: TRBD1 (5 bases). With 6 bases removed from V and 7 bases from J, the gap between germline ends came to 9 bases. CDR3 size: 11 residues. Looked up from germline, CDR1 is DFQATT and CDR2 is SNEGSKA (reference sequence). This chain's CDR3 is CSAEGREKLFF. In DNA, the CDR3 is TGCAGTGCGGAGGGGCGTGAAAAACTGTTTTTT.

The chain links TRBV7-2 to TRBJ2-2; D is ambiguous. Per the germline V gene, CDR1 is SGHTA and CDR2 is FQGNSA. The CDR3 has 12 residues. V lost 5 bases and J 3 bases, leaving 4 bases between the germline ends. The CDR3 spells CASSLDTGELFF. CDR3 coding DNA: TGTGCCAGCAGCCTTGACACCGGGGAGCTGTTTTTT.

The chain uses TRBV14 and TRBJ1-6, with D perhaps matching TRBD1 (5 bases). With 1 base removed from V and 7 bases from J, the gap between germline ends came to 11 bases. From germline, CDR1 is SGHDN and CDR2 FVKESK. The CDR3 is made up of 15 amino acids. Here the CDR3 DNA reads TGTGCCAGCAGCCAAGGGCAGGGTGGCAATTCACCCCTCCACTTT. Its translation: CASSQGQGGNSPLHF.

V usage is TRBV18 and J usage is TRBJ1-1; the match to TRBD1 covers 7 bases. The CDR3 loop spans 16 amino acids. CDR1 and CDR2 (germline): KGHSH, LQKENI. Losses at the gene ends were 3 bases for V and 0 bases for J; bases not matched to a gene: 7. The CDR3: CASSPFMTGLNTEAFF. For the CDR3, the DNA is TGTGCCAGCTCACCGTTTATGACAGGGCTGAACACTGAAGCTTTCTTT.

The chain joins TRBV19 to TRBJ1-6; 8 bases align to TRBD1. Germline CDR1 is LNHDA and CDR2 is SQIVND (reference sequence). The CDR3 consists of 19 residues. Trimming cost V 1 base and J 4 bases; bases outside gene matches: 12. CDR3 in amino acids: CASSIGFVRQGRYNSPLHF. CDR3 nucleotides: TGTGCCAGTAGTATAGGCTTCGTGAGACAGGGGAGATATAATTCACCCCTCCACTTT.

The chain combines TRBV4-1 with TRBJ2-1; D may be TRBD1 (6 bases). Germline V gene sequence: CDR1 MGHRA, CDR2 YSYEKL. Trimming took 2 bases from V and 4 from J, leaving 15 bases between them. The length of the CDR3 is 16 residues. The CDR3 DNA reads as TGCGCCAGCAGCCAAACTGGGTTGGGGGCGTACAATGAGCAGTTCTTC. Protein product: CASSQTGLGAYNEQFF.

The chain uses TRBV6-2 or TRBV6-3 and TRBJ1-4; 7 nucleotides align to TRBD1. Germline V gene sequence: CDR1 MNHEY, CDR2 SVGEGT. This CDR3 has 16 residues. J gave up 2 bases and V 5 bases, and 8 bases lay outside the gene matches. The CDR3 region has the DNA TGTGCCAGCAGTATCCCGGGACAGAAGACTAATGAAAAACTGTTTTTT. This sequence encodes CASSIPGQKTNEKLFF.

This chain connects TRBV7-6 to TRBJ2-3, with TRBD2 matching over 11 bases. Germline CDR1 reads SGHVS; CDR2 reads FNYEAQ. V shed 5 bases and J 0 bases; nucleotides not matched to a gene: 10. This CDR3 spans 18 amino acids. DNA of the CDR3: TGTGCCAGCAGCCCCGCGCTGACTAGCGGGGTTAGCACAGATACGCAGTATTTT. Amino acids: CASSPALTSGVSTDTQYF. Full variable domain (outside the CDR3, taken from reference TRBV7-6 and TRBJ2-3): GAGVSQSPRYKVTKRGQDVALRCDPISGHVSLYWYRQALGQGPEFLTYFNYEAQQDKSGLPNDRFSAERPEGSISTLTIQRTEQRDSAMYRCASSPALTSGVSTDTQYFGPGTRLTVL.

The CDR3 coding sequence is TGTGCCAGCAGCTCGGGACAGGGGGATTGGCAGCCCCAGCATTTT. Translated: CASSSGQGDWQPQHF. This chain uses TRBV7-9 with TRBJ1-5; 11 nucleotides align to TRBD1. Germline CDR1 SEHNR, CDR2 FQNEAQ (reference sequence). V shed 4 bases, J shed 7 bases, and the junction held 6 bases outside the gene matches. CDR3 length: 15 amino acids.

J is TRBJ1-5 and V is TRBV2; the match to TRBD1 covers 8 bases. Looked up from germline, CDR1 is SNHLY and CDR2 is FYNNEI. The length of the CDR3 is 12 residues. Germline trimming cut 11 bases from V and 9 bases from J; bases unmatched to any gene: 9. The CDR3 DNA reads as TGTGCCGGGGGGACAGGCGCCCGGCCCCAGCATTTT. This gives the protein CAGGTGARPQHF.

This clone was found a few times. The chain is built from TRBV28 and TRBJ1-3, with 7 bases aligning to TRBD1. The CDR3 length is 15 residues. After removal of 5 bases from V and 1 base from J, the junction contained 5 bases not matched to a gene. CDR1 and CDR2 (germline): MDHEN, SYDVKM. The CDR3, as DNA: TGTGCCAGCAGTCCCGGGACAGTTTCTGGAAACACCATATATTTT. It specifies CASSPGTVSGNTIYF.

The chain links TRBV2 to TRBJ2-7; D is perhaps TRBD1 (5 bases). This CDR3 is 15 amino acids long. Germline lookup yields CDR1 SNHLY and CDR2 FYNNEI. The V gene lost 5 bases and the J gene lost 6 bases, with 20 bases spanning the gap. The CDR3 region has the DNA TGTGCCAGCAGTCGAACTAAGGGGCAAGGTTCCGAGCAGTACTTC. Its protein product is CASSRTKGQGSEQYF. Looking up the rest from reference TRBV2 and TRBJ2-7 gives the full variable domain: EPEVTQTPSHQVTQMGQEVILRCVPISNHLYFYWYRQILGQKVEFLVSFYNNEISEKSEIFDDQFSVERPDGSNFTLKIRSTKLEDSAMYFCASSRTKGQGSEQYFGPGTRLTVT.

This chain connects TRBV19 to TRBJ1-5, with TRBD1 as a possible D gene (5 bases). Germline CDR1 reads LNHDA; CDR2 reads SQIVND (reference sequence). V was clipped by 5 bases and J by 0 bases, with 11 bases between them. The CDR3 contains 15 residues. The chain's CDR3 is CASSPGLYSNQPQHF. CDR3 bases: TGTGCCAGTAGTCCGGGACTATATAGCAATCAGCCCCAGCATTTT.

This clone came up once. The CDR3 sequence is CASSEGGGNSPLHF. The CDR3 nucleotides are TGTGCCAGCAGTGAAGGTGGGGGGAATTCACCCCTCCACTTT. V is TRBV2 and J is TRBJ1-6, with D possibly being TRBD1 (5 bases). With 1 base removed from V and 7 bases from J, the gap between germline ends came to 8 bases. The germline V gene has CDR1 SNHLY and CDR2 FYNNEI. The CDR3 consists of 14 residues.